This T cell receptor (beta chain) is drawn from a study of cytomegalovirus exposure and HLA in healthy donors. The V end was cut by 3 bases, the J end by 1 base, with 3 bases between. Per germline, CDR1 LNHDA and CDR2 SQIVND (reference sequence). The CDR3 totals 12 residues. A few counts support this clone. The antigen is undetermined. Researchers ran the PCR with 60 Vbeta and 13 Jbeta primers. The repertoire was sequenced with immunoSEQ multiplex PCR; TCRdb's copy has only in-frame clones and lacks some. In the table there are under 150,000 clones, roughly 77% of which are singletons. Healthy bone marrow donors made up the donor group. Study outcomes and limitations: Later work found most CMV-associated TCR beta chains apparently HLA-restricted. Most TCR sequences were seen very rarely across donors, but some public TCRs occurred in many. TCR beta sequences reportedly predicted most subjects' HLA-A and HLA-B alleles accurately.

The sequencing input was PBMCs. This clonotype was obtained from a woman in her forties in good health and CMV-seropositive. The gene calls are TRBV19 and TRBJ1-1; unclear D gene. The CDR3 spells CASSIQNTEAFF. The CDR3, as DNA: TGTGCCAGTAGTATTCAGAACACTGAAGCTTTCTTT.